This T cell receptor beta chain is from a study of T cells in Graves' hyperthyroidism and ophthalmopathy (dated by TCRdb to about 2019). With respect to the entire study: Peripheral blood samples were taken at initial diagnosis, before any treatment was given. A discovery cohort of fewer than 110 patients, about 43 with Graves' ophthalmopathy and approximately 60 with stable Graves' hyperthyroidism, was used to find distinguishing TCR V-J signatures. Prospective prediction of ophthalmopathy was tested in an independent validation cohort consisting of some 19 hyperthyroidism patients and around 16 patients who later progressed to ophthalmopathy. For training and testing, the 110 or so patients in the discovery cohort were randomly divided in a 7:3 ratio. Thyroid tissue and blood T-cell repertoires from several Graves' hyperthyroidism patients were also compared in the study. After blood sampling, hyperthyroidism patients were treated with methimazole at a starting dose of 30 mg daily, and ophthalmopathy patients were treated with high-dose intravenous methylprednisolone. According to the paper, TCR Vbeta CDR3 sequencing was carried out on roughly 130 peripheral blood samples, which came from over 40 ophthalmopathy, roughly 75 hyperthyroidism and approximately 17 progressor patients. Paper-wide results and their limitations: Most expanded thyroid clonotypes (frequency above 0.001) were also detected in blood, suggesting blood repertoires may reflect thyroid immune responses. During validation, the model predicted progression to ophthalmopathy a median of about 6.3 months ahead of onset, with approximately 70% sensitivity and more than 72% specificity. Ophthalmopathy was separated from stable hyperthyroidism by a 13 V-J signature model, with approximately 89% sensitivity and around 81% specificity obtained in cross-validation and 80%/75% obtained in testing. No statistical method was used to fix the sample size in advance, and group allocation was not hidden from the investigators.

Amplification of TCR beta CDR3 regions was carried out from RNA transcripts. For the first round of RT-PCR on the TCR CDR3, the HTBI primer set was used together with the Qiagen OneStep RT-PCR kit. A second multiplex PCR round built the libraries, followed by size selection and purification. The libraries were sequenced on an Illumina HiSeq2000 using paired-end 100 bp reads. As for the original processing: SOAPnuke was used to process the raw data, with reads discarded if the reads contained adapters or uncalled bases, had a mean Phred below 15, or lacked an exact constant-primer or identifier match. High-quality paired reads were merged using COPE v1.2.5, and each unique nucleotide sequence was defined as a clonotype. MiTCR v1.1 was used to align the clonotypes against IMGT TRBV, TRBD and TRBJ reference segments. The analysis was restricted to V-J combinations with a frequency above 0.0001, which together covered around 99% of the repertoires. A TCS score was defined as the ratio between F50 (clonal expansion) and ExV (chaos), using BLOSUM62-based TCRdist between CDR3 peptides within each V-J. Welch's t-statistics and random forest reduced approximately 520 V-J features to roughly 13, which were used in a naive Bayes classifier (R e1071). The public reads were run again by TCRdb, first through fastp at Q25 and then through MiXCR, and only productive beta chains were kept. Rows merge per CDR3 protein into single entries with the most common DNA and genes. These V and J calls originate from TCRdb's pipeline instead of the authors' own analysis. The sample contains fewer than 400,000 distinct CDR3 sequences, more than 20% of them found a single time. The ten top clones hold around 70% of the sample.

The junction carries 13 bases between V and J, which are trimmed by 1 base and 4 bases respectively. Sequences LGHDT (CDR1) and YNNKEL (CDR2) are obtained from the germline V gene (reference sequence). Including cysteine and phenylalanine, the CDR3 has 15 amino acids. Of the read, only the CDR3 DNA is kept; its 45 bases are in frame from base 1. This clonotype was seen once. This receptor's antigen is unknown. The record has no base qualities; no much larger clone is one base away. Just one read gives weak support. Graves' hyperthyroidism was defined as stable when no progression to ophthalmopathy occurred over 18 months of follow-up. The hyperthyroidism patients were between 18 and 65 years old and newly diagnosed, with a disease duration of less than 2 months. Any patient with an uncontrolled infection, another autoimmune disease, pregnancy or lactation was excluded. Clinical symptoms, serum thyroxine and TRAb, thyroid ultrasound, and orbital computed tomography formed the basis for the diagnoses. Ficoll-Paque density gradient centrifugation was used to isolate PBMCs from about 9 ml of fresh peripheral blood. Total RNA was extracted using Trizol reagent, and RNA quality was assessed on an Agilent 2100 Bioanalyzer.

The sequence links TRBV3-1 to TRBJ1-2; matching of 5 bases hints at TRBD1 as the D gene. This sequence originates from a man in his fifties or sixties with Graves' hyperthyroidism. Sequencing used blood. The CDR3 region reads CASSQGAWGSYGYTF. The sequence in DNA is TGTGCCAGCAGCCAAGGGGCATGGGGGAGCTATGGCTACACCTTC.